This entry describes one T cell receptor (beta chain). Antigen specificity is unknown. The investigators split CD4+ cells into a CD45RA+ naive subset and a CD45RA-negative memory subset. Germline values: CDR1 SGHVS, CDR2 FQNEAQ. V was pared by 5 bases and J by 4 bases, with 12 bases between. The CDR3 totals 13 residues. The data are from a study of shared clonotypes between healthy human individuals. Each subset's genomic DNA was shared equally among a number of immunoSEQ plates. Assay: immunoSEQ multiplex PCR; the TCRdb copy retains only in-frame clones and omits some. The repertoire has roughly 1,100,000 clones, roughly 70% of them found once; the top ten carry approximately 1.5%. Findings of the study overall: Inspection by rarefaction showed sorted-subset sequencing to be incomplete despite large depth. When compared with the clonotypes that were shared by all four sorted-subset donors, the non-shared clonotypes turned out to have lower generation probabilities.

The sequence derives from a man between 18 and 35 years old in good health. The V call is TRBV7-8, the J call TRBJ2-7; possible D gene TRBD1, 5 bases. The specimen was memory CD4+ T cells sorted from blood. Subset defined: CD45RA-negative fraction. CDR3 amino acids: CASSPSRGYEQYF. Written as DNA, the CDR3 is TGTGCCAGCAGCCCGTCTAGGGGATACGAGCAGTACTTC.